This T cell receptor beta chain was identified during a study of CD8 T cells in ankylosing spondylitis. Points from the study as a whole: Clones tied to disease were said to be significantly enriched in matched ankylosing spondylitis synovial fluid. Fewer than ten highly homologous variants made up a TCR beta motif that seemed to typify ankylosing spondylitis blood. Relatively scarce in peripheral blood, disease-linked clones were CD8+.

Germline loops: CDR1 DFQATT, CDR2 SNEGSKA (reference sequence). V was clipped by 0 bases and J by 4 bases, with 16 bases between them. The CDR3 is 15 residues long. This clonotype was counted many times. The antigen remains undetermined. TCRdb reprocessed the 5' RACE reads with MiXCR, giving one entry per CDR3 protein. The sample shows about 150,000 distinct CDR3 sequences, around two fifths of them seen only once. Sequenced sample: synovial fluid, either unsorted or a sorted T cell fraction (not recorded which). This clonotype originated in a male donor with ankylosing spondylitis. The rearrangement links TRBV20-1 to TRBJ2-7, with D possibly TRBD1 on 5 matching bases. This CDR3 is CSARDLQASTYEQYF. CDR3 DNA: TGCAGTGCTAGAGATCTACAGGCGAGCACGTACGAGCAGTACTTC.